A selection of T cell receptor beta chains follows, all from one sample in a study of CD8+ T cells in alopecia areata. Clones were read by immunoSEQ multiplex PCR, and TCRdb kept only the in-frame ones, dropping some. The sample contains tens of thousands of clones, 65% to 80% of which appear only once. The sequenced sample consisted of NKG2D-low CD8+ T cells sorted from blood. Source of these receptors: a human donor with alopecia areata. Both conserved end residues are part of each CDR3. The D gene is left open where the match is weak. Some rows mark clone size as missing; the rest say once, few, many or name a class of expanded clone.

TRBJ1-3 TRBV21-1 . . CASVSGRTGNTIYF
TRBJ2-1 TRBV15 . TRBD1 CATDSGTGAASSYNEQFF
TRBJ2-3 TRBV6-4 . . CASSEVSGRTDTQYF
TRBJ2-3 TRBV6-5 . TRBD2 CASSYSLAGSTDTQYF
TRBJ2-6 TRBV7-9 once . CASSLGGLGANVLTF
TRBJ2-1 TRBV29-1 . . CSVVVAGRAYNEQFF
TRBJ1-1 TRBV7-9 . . CASSLVDLGAWADTEAFF
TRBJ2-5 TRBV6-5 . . CASRQPNQETQYF
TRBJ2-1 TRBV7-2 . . CASSFDDDYNEQFF
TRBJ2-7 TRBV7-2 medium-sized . CASSLTQGIYEQYF
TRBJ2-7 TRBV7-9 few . CASSLVGVHEQYF
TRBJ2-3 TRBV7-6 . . CASSLAVGVGTDTQYF
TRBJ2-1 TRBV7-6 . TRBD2 CASSQGLAGDSYNEQFF
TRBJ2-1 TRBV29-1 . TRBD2 CSPGGPNNEQFF
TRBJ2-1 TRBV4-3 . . CASSQERVGGQYNEQFF
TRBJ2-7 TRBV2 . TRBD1 CASSGGRGYEQYF
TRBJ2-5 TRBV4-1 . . CASSQLGGQIVETQYF
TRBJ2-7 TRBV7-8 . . CASSLSGNSYEQYF
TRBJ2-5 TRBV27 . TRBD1 CASSWTGGGQETQYF
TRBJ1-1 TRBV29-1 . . CSVVWMNTEAFF
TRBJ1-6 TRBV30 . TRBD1 CAWSPGQSQNSPLHF
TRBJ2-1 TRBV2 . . CASSGTLYNEQFF
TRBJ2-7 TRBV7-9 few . CASSSPLVYEQYF
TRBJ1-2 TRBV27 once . CASSLAGYDGYTF
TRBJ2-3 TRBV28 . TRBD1 CASSLRDRKDTQYF
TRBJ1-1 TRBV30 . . CAWRAGNTEAFF
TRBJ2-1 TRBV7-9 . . CASSLDGGEQFF
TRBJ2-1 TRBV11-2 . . CASSLDYPNEQFF
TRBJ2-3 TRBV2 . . CASSEQGSTDTQYF